These T cell receptor beta chains were read from a single sample in a study of T cell responses to AZD1222 COVID-19 vaccine. Profiled with immunoSEQ multiplex PCR; TCRdb holds only in-frame clones, not every one. This table holds roughly 120,000 clones, around 88% found once. The sequenced sample was peripheral blood, obtained on day 0 of AZD1222 vaccination. These receptors all come from an adult in good health. CDR3s include the opening cysteine and the closing phenylalanine or tryptophan. A D gene is named only where the DNA matches it firmly. Size is omitted from some rows. Given values are once, few, many or a class for expanded clones.

once	TRBJ2-3	TRBV4-3	TRBD2	CASSGTSGSTDTQYF	TGCGCCAGCAGCGGGACTAGCGGAAGCACAGATACGCAGTATTTT
-	TRBJ2-7	TRBV7-6	-	CASSPGSHLSYEQYF	TGTGCCAGCAGCCCCGGGAGCCATCTCTCCTACGAGCAGTACTTC
-	TRBJ2-2	TRBV25-1	-	CASSGSLGQSTGELFF	TGTGCCAGCAGTGGATCACTCGGACAGTCCACCGGGGAGCTGTTTTTT
once	TRBJ1-2	TRBV6-6	-	CASTYPGGNYGYTF	TGTGCCAGCACTTACCCCGGGGGCAACTATGGCTACACCTTC
-	TRBJ1-3	TRBV28	TRBD1	CASSSQGAPSGNTIYF	TGTGCCAGCAGTTCGCAGGGGGCTCCGTCTGGAAACACCATATATTTT
-	TRBJ1-3	TRBV5-1	-	CASSVRGLLGNTIYF	TGCGCCAGCAGCGTCAGGGGCTTACTGGGAAACACCATATATTTT
-	TRBJ1-2	TRBV12-2	-	CASRTMGPSPPYRYTF	TGTGCAAGTCGCACCATGGGACCCAGCCCCCCTTATCGCTACACCTTC
-	TRBJ1-1	TRBV7-2	-	CASSFSSNTEAFF	TGTGCCAGCAGCTTTTCAAGCAACACTGAAGCTTTCTTT
few	TRBJ2-3	TRBV18	-	CASSPREVGATDTQYF	TGTGCCAGCTCACCCAGGGAGGTCGGGGCCACAGATACGCAGTATTTT
-	TRBJ2-7	TRBV6-5	-	CASTRTLGAHEQYF	TGTGCCAGCACAAGGACACTCGGGGCCCACGAGCAGTACTTC
-	TRBJ1-3	TRBV21-1	-	CASTSGFCSGNTIYF	TGTGCCAGCACCAGTGGCTTTTGCTCTGGAAACACCATATATTTT
-	TRBJ1-4	TRBV2	-	CASSEFEKLFF	TGTGCCAGCAGTGAATTTGAAAAACTGTTTTTT
-	TRBJ2-2	TRBV4-2	-	CASSQVRGRAQTGELFF	TGTGCCAGCAGCCAAGTTCGGGGCAGGGCGCAAACCGGGGAGCTGTTTTTT
-	TRBJ1-1	TRBV5-1	-	CASSPREGMNTEAFF	TGCGCCAGCAGCCCGCGTGAAGGGATGAACACTGAAGCTTTCTTT
-	TRBJ1-1	TRBV2	TRBD1	CASSFTGGRTEAFF	TGTGCCAGCAGTTTTACAGGGGGCCGAACTGAAGCTTTCTTT
-	TRBJ2-2	TRBV7-2	-	CASSLWLVAGELFF	TGTGCCAGCAGCTTATGGTTGGTAGCCGGGGAGCTGTTTTTT
-	TRBJ2-1	TRBV12-5	-	CASGYQGSNEQFF	TGTGCTAGTGGTTATCAGGGAAGCAATGAGCAGTTCTTC
-	TRBJ1-2	TRBV18	TRBD1	CASSLGTGASGGYTF	TGTGCCAGCTCACTTGGGACAGGAGCCTCGGGTGGCTACACCTTC
-	TRBJ1-3	TRBV6-5	-	CASRDAGNTIYF	TGTGCCAGCAGGGATGCTGGAAACACCATATATTTT
-	TRBJ1-6	TRBV5-6	-	CASSLRGLPNSPLHF	TGTGCCAGCAGCCTACGGGGGCTACCTAATTCACCCCTCCACTTT
-	TRBJ2-2	TRBV19	-	CASNPWGQLNTGELFF	TGTGCCAGTAATCCCTGGGGCCAGCTGAACACCGGGGAGCTGTTTTTT
-	TRBJ1-3	TRBV5-1	-	CASRGTSGNTIYF	TGCGCCAGCAGGGGGACCTCTGGAAACACCATATATTTT
-	TRBJ1-2	TRBV11-2	-	CASSLSPVAGDSHGYTF	TGTGCCAGCAGCTTAAGTCCCGTGGCAGGGGATTCACATGGCTACACCTTC
-	TRBJ1-2	TRBV7-8	-	CASSLNRETRLNYGYTF	TGTGCCAGCAGCTTAAACAGGGAGACAAGACTTAACTATGGCTACACCTTC
-	TRBJ2-6	TRBV11-2	-	CASSLGGSSGANVLTF	TGTGCCAGCAGCTTGGGGGGTTCCTCTGGGGCCAACGTCCTGACTTTC
-	TRBJ2-3	TRBV27	TRBD2	CASRLAGGNTDTQYF	TGTGCCAGCAGATTAGCGGGGGGCAACACAGATACGCAGTATTTT
-	TRBJ1-2	TRBV18	-	CASSPPNPTGNRYTF	TGTGCCAGCTCACCACCCAATCCCACAGGGAATCGCTACACCTTC
-	TRBJ1-4	TRBV7-2	TRBD1	CASRFGTGDEKLFF	TGTGCCAGCAGGTTCGGGACAGGGGATGAAAAACTGTTTTTT
-	TRBJ2-2	TRBV7-2	-	CASSLTATGELFF	TGTGCCAGCAGCTTAACGGCAACCGGGGAGCTGTTTTTT
-	TRBJ2-5	TRBV7-9	TRBD1	CASSRGQGGLETQYF	TGTGCCAGCAGCCGGGGACAGGGAGGGTTAGAGACCCAGTACTTC
-	TRBJ1-5	TRBV19	TRBD1	CASSILAGGAGQPQHF	TGTGCCAGTAGTATCCTGGCAGGGGGGGCCGGGCAGCCCCAGCATTTT
-	TRBJ2-7	TRBV24-1	-	CATSDGHSYEQYF	TGTGCCACCAGTGACGGACATTCCTACGAGCAGTACTTC
-	TRBJ2-3	TRBV28	-	CASSFGVGWTDTQYF	TGTGCCAGCAGTTTTGGGGTGGGGTGGACAGATACGCAGTATTTT
once	TRBJ1-2	TRBV19	-	CASRGPRASNYGYTF	TGTGCCAGTAGGGGACCCCGGGCGTCTAACTATGGCTACACCTTC
-	TRBJ2-5	TRBV5-1	TRBD1	CASSSGQAKETQYF	TGCGCCAGCAGCTCGGGACAGGCAAAAGAGACCCAGTACTTC
-	TRBJ1-6	TRBV5-6	TRBD1	CASSTPGGPNSPLHF	TGTGCCAGCAGCACCCCAGGGGGTCCGAATTCACCCCTCCACTTT
-	TRBJ1-2	TRBV28	-	CASSWRVGGYTF	TGTGCCAGCAGTTGGCGGGTGGGGGGCTACACCTTC
-	TRBJ2-1	TRBV7-3	TRBD1	CASSTGQHNEQFF	TGTGCCAGCAGCACGGGACAGCACAATGAGCAGTTCTTC
once	TRBJ2-5	TRBV6-5	-	CATLGVQETQYF	TGTGCCACCTTGGGGGTTCAAGAGACCCAGTACTTC
-	TRBJ1-2	TRBV3-1/TRBV3-2	-	CASSQGMGFGYTF	TGTGCCAGCAGCCAAGGAATGGGGTTTGGCTACACCTTC